This T cell receptor beta chain is from a study of cytomegalovirus exposure and HLA in healthy donors (TCRdb year 2017). Study-level background: In an earlier analysis of 450 to 750 of the donors, approximately 260 Gb of sequence data and about 110 million unique TCR beta sequences from about 179 million T cells were reported. Roughly 5 DR-DQ haplotypes were handled as single units for association and clustering because linkage in the cohort was strong. Of the approximately 400 genotyped donors, 81% were placed in the genetic ancestry cluster associated with self-reported Caucasian donors. The T cell repertoires of 666 subjects were profiled by immunosequencing and related to cytomegalovirus serostatus. HLA typing covered class I and class II loci at four-digit resolution. An earlier analysis of fewer than 700 of the donors applied high-throughput TCR beta sequencing to assess whether each TCR beta V gene segment acted as functional or pseudogenic. Alongside the repertoire data, information on donor age, sex, ethnicity and CMV serostatus was compiled. Typing coverage varied by locus: roughly 620-630 donors for A, B, C, DRB1 and DQB1; approximately 500 for DQA1; more than 600 for DPA1; fewer than 480 for DPB1. A later analysis re-analyzed previously published TCR beta repertoires from 600 to 850 donors and added high-resolution HLA genotyping to study TCR occurrence patterns. In addition to the first cohort of roughly 700 subjects, a separate validation cohort of approximately 130 different subjects was used. Every repertoire in the discovery cohort had been generated on one and the same sequencing platform. Across approximately 400 genotyped donors of the cohort, an average of approximately 240,000 unique TCR beta nucleotide sequences per donor were sequenced, and roughly 20% of those sequences were non-productive. An early release covering just under 650 HLA-typed donors comprised about 310 gigabases of sequencing data and approximately 80 million unique TCR sequences. To predict cytomegalovirus infection status, the study brought together high-throughput TCR immunosequencing, statistical association of individual TCRs with disease status, and machine learning. A later genetic analysis used genome-wide SNP genotypes for about three fifths of the 666 donors, treating that subset as a discovery cohort. The study was designed to test whether signatures of past pathogen exposure could be identified by cataloging public T cell receptors. Rather than using new phenotypic data, the later analysis identified candidate immune exposures from TCR beta sequences and from how often those sequences occurred across donors. On the study overall, not on this receptor specifically: When HLA alleles, especially DR and DQ, strongly co-occurred, attributing TCR associations to individual alleles was difficult. Immune exposure information for the cohort was limited to CMV serostatus. Because counts were too low, about 18 rarely observed V segments, including chromosome 9 orphons, were excluded from the earlier analysis of some 540 of the donors. The presence/absence analyses assumed that sequencing depth was roughly uniform across donors, and that assumption may not be true. Some IMGT-functional V segments, including TRBV6-2 and TRBV6-3, could not be told apart with the 87-base-pair reads, so those segments were excluded. Most CMV-associated TCR beta chains appeared to be HLA-restricted in a later analysis, and the HLA associations seemed to be driven largely by CMV exposure. In a later genetic analysis, a missense DCLRE1C variant was associated with V-gene and J-gene trimming of TCR beta chains, and the association was replicated in an independent cohort. In a later analysis, TCR association rates were found to vary across HLA loci, with the most associated TCRs seen for DRB1 alleles and the fewest for HLA-C alleles. Most TCR sequences were seen in very few donors, while some public TCRs were found in many individuals. In a later analysis, several top co-occurrence clusters were reported to appear linked to parvovirus B19, influenza, CMV and Epstein-Barr virus. In vitro tests confirmed that a few of the cytomegalovirus-associated TCR beta chains recognize cytomegalovirus antigens. A group of highly shared sequence variants was considered likely to be a technical artifact of the sequencing pipeline. Because HLA typing was unavailable for some donors at each locus, only the typed subset was used in association tests. In this cohort, only TCR beta chains were sequenced, and detectable features were limited by the absence of alpha or paired-chain data. Correlated functional status among segregating V segments might be attributable to linkage disequilibrium, but an unknown experimental factor could not be ruled out. It was suggested by the authors that the approach could potentially be generalized to other disease states and immunological phenotypes. Compared with equally common non-associated chains, HLA-associated TCR beta chains in a later analysis were more clonally expanded and had lower generation probabilities. A later genetic analysis reported fewer N-insertions in productive TCRs among donors in an Asian-associated ancestry cluster than the roughly 700-donor mean. In an earlier analysis of more than 450 of the donors, most TCR beta V segments were observed in productive rearrangements about 87% or about 30% of the time, broadly matching IMGT annotations. A further reported finding was that TCR beta sequences accurately predicted the HLA-A and HLA-B alleles for most subjects in the first cohort. The classifier was reported to diagnose cytomegalovirus status with high specificity and sensitivity in both the original and validation cohorts. The study listed approximately 150 TCR beta chains as associated with cytomegalovirus. Specific HLA alleles were associated with over 15,000 TCR beta sequences at a false discovery rate of 0.05 in a later analysis.

On this clone itself: What this receptor recognizes is not known. No quality values exist for individual bases; no much larger clone is one base distant.

The CDR3 goes from the cysteine to the phenylalanine over 16 residues. The CDR3 DNA has 48 bases and is translated from base 1. V ends up 1 base short and J 1 base short, with an unmatched junction base count of 3. Based on the germline V gene, the CDR1 and CDR2 sequences are SGHTA and FQGNSA. Libraries were made using the immunoSEQ multiplex PCR assay. For the multiplex PCR, a mixture combining 60 forward primers for TCR Vbeta segments and 13 reverse primers for TCR Jbeta segments was used. Amplification of the CDR3 region of rearranged TCR beta genes was performed with a multiplex PCR assay on genomic DNA. The amplified TCR beta libraries were sequenced on the Illumina HiSeq System as 87-base-pair reads. As for the authors' bioinformatics: A later analysis counted tens of millions of unique TCR beta chains across the roughly 700 repertoires, and roughly 10 million of these chains were shared by at least two donors. A nearest-neighbor algorithm error-corrected the raw reads and collapsed the reads into unique sequences, merging closely related sequences to remove PCR and sequencing errors. Alignment of CDR3 sequences to IMGT reference sequences was used to assign V, D and J gene segments. For a sequence to be retained, at least a six-nucleotide match to both a V gene segment and a J gene segment was required. A rearrangement counted as productive if the CDR3 had no stop codons and remained in frame with V and J, and every other rearrangement counted as non-productive. Following IMGT convention, CDR3 was defined as the stretch from the second conserved V-encoded cysteine to the conserved J-encoded phenylalanine. In an earlier analysis of around 540 of the donors, sequences lacking an unambiguous match to a single V gene segment were excluded. An earlier analysis of several hundred of the donors called V segments functional above 56.7% productive rearrangements and segregating when the between-donor standard deviation exceeded 5%. To diagnose cytomegalovirus status from the catalog of TCR beta chain sequences, a statistical classification framework was built. V and J gene assignment, in a later analysis, came from comparing TCR nucleotide sequences with IMGT/GENE-DB human TR gene sequences. A later analysis assigned CDR3 sequences and most-parsimonious VDJ recombination scenarios with the TCRdist pipeline. A later analysis defined each TCR beta chain by its CDR3 amino acid sequence plus V-gene family, and excluded reads lacking a unique V-gene family. A later analysis removed several hundred highly shared, low-generation-probability nucleotide sequences to deal with suspected cross-contamination and a sequencing artifact. A later analysis calculated a clonal expansion index for each public chain from normalized within-repertoire ranks of inferred template counts. Generation probabilities in a later analysis came from a VDJ recombination model fitted to out-of-frame rearrangements, and those results were checked against IGoR. A later analysis scored TCR-TCR, TCR-HLA and TCR-CMV co-occurrence with hypergeometric tests, applying a repertoire-size bias correction to TCR pairs. To estimate false discovery rates, a later analysis permuted the HLA or CMV assignments 20 times. A later analysis grouped co-occurring TCRs with DBSCAN, adding TCRdist sequence similarity when clustering within HLA-allele-positive subsets. Repertoires with fewer than 30,000 or more than 120,000 public chains were left out of co-occurrence clustering, as were five repertoires with anomalous nucleotide sharing. Here the immuneACCESS table is served through TCRdb, limited to in-frame sequences with V and J called. Missing clones are a known gap in these copies; in checked studies unresolved V genes cover under half, and the rest lacks a known reason. V, J and clone size are taken as reported in that table, and D and trimming were inferred from the DNA itself. This sample holds some 140,000 clones; roughly 70% were observed only once. Clones ranked in the top ten supply approximately 2.1% of the sample.

The cohort was made up of roughly 670 healthy bone marrow donors. Cohort members were all nominally healthy when sampled, although unrecorded immune exposures were likely present. The donor was CMV seronegative and was included in the group of several hundred seronegative cohort members. A peripheral blood sample was collected from each donor, and TCR beta sequencing was performed on peripheral blood mononuclear cells. Genomic DNA extraction from the blood cell samples was performed with the Qiagen DNeasy Blood Extraction Kit. Sequencing used PBMCs. The source is a man younger than 45 in good health and CMV-seronegative. This chain is built from TRBV7-2 and TRBJ2-5; the central 10 bases match TRBD2. The nucleotide sequence reads TGTGCCAGCAGCTTAGTAGCTAGCGGGGGCCAAGAGACCCAGTACTTC. Its coded protein is CASSLVASGGQETQYF.